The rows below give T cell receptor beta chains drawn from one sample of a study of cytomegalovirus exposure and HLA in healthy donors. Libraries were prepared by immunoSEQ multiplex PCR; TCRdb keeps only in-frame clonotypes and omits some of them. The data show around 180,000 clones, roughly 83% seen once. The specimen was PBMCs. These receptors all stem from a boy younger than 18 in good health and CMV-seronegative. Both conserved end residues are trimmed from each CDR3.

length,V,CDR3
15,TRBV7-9,ASSFGRLDLGVGGYT
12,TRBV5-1,ASSSGDGNQPQH
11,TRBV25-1,ARAGGSYNEQF
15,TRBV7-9,SSSLVGTGLMNTEAF
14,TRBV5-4,ASSSGLAAGENIQY
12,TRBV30,AWSSTNTNQPQH
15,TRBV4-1,ASSQNPNTGTPYEQY
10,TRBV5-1,ASKGTTYEQY
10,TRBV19,ASSITDRSYT
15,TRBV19,ASSSRNSGGHKNIQY
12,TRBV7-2,ASSSRGTGLGYT
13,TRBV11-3,ASSFHRGYEYGYT
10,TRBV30,AWSSSKDTQY
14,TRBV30,AWSSYRAKENEKLF
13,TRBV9,ASSPRGSQLYEQY
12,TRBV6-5,ASSFANVPGGYT
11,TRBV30,AGGQGKAGELF
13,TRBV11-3,ASSVSGQASYEQY
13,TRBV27,ASSFGSRGTGELF
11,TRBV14,ASSPDRTYGYT
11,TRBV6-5,ASSWGRNTEAF
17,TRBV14,ASSAGSRGASWEWNIQY
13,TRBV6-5,ASSHRAADYNEQF
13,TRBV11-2,ASSLDRGSSYGYT
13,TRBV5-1,ASRTGTGGTYEQY
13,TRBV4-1,ASSPTGSSSYEQY
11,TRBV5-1,ASSSTDYYGYT
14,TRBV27,ASSLLSRVENSPLH
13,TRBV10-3,AISAVIRSQETQY
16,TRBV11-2,ASSPFQIGTALYNEQF
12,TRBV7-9,ASSLAGQGHEQY
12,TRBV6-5,ASSDRAANSPLH
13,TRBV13,ASRHGQGQNTEAF
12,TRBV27,ASKYGRGTDTQY
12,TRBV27,ASSPLAGVYEQY
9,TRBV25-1,ASSVAYIQY
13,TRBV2,ASSDTHSSTDTQY
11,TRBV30,AWSAQQVGGAF
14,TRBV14,ASSQPGRGLDEKLF
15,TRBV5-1,ASSLGTKGSENSPLH
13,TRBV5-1,ASSFGQLGSYEQY
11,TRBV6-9,ASPRGLVETQY
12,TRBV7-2,ASSVDTGTEKLF